A selection of T cell receptor beta chains follows, all from one sample in a study of identical twins. Each CDR3 protein is one row after TCRdb ran MiXCR on the 5' RACE reads. The sample contains a few hundred thousand distinct CDR3 sequences, 6.5% of which appear only once. These data are also associated with another study on T cells expressing NK-cell markers.

Material: CD8+ T cells sorted from blood. Every receptor here comes from a woman younger than 30 in good health. The CDR3 runs from the conserved cysteine through the conserved F or W.

V,CDR3
TRBV5-5,CASSLAVSLGHTDTQYF
TRBV19,CASSSGTTSYEQYF
TRBV10-3,CAIISDSSYEQYF
TRBV12-3/TRBV12-4,CASSYGTRGFEAFF
TRBV29-1,CTGEWGLVEYF
TRBV6-5,CASSLTRGFEQYF
TRBV15,CATSRDGGQDSGNTIYF
TRBV10-3,CAIRGESYNEQFF
TRBV7-9,CASSLALGTGPYEQYF
TRBV20-1,CSAPDPDRYF
TRBV6-2/TRBV6-3,CASSYSLQLNTEAFF
TRBV10-1,CASSGGWRRVGLGDTQYF
TRBV6-1,CASGSLIDRAYGYTF
TRBV7-9,CASSLSSGRSEQYF
TRBV9,CASSETSGELDTQYF
TRBV12-3/TRBV12-4,CASSLVGGDGYTF
TRBV27,CASSSGHWGNSPLHF
TRBV7-9,CASGDGEETQYF
TRBV5-1,CASSPRGGDNTEAFF
TRBV6-2/TRBV6-3,CASSYLLAGGSAYNEQFF
TRBV12-3/TRBV12-4,CASSLGTGGIYEQYF
TRBV12-3/TRBV12-4,CASSSRLVENNEQFF
TRBV20-1,CSAHPAKDRTYGYTF
TRBV6-5,CASSYFTPGLAVQETQYF
TRBV4-2,CASSQDGTGGEKGYTF
TRBV3-1,CASSQVGGRQDTQYF
TRBV7-9,CASRGEGDPDQPQHF
TRBV4-3,CASSQGHGRGTDTQYF
TRBV7-2,CASSSSGITDTQYF
TRBV7-8,CASSLESNSYEQYF
TRBV4-1,CASSQGEVSTDTQYF
TRBV6-1,CASRLAGDGTGELFF
TRBV4-1,CASSQDRRNEQYF
TRBV27,CASSWGTPSYTDTQYF
TRBV6-2/TRBV6-3,CASIRRNQETQYF
TRBV7-9,CASSYGELFF
TRBV6-1,CASSGPRRAGYGYTF
TRBV7-8,CASSLTPQLYGYTF
TRBV19,CASSIGGYYEQYF
TRBV30,CAWKVAGSSYEQYF
TRBV4-1,CASSQDRWDRFGYTF
TRBV2,CASIAATGPNTEAFF
TRBV9,CASSGSDPSYEQYF
TRBV9,CASSPGGPNEKLFF
TRBV10-3,CAISATSGGAVSYEQYF
TRBV3-1,CASSAERTGDTGNTIYF
TRBV9,CASSAPGSRQETQYF
TRBV6-1,CASGLAGGYEQYF
TRBV7-9,CASNQARDEQFF